Below, one T cell receptor (beta chain) is given with its context. Its binding antigen is unknown. Base qualities are not recorded, but no much larger clone differs from it by a single base. These data belong to a study of CD8 T cells in Susac syndrome (dated by TCRdb to the late 2010s). Background on the whole study: Repertoire sequencing was used to test whether CD8+ T cell activation and differentiation in Susac syndrome was antigen driven. What the authors observed across the whole study: The TCR sequencing and HLA analysis was acknowledged to have included a relatively small number of individuals.

RNA was extracted using the RNeasy kit, and 0.5 to 1 microgram was reverse transcribed with random hexamers. The immunoSEQ multiplex PCR assay, covering 54 Vbeta and 13 Jbeta segments, was used to amplify TCR beta CDR3 regions. PCR amplification bias was corrected using a synthetic template baseline for primer optimization and computational correction. Per the source publication's procedure: Only productive sequences were kept, with reads annotated to V, D and J genes according to IMGT and analyzed in immunoSEQ Analyzer. Clonality was calculated as one minus the Shannon entropy normalized by log2 of the number of productive unique sequences. Public and private clones were assessed among the 100 most prevalent clones of each patient and control. Clones were defined as Susac-specific when absent from the healthy and MS cohorts, from about 970 published viral clones and from other ImmuneACCESS disease sequences. The public reads were run again by TCRdb, first through fastp at Q25 and then through MiXCR, and only productive beta chains were kept. Each record represents a unique CDR3 protein, reported with the most common genes and DNA among its rows. The V and J calls and clone size come from TCRdb's table, not from the authors' own analysis. This sample has 95,000 to 150,000 distinct CDR3 sequences in its table, and about 95% of those were observed once. Roughly 0.087% of the sample goes to the ten largest clones.

According to the germline V gene, CDR1 reads SNHLY and CDR2 reads FYNNEI. The V and J ends are trimmed by 8 bases and 1 base, leaving 12 bases between them. Reading from cysteine to phenylalanine, the CDR3 counts 13 amino acids. Only CDR3 DNA is held: 39 bases, read in frame from base 1. Peripheral blood CD8+ and CD4+ T cells from healthy donors, Susac syndrome patients and multiple sclerosis patients were profiled using high-throughput TCR beta sequencing. Healthy donors were age- and sex-matched controls. Bulk CD8+ and CD4+ T cells were purified by magnetic negative isolation, while CD8+ TEMRA cells were enriched using FACS. Blood was drawn into EDTA tubes, processed within 24 hours, and PBMCs were isolated by density gradient centrifugation. PBMCs destined for TCR sequencing were cryopreserved in liquid nitrogen and later thawed in a 37 °C water bath. The sorted or isolated CD4+, CD8+ and CD8+ TEMRA cells reached a purity of at least 90%.

This TCR was recovered from a human donor in good health. The specimen sequenced was CD4+ T cells from PBMCs. The chain is assembled from TRBV2 and TRBJ2-7; no D gene call is confident. CDR3 protein: CASVRTASYEQYF. Read as DNA, the sequence is TGTGCCAGCGTCCGGACGGCATCCTACGAGCAGTACTTC. Joined to the reference TRBV2 and TRBJ2-7 proteins, this CDR3 gives the full variable domain: EPEVTQTPSHQVTQMGQEVILRCVPISNHLYFYWYRQILGQKVEFLVSFYNNEISEKSEIFDDQFSVERPDGSNFTLKIRSTKLEDSAMYFCASVRTASYEQYFGPGTRLTVT.